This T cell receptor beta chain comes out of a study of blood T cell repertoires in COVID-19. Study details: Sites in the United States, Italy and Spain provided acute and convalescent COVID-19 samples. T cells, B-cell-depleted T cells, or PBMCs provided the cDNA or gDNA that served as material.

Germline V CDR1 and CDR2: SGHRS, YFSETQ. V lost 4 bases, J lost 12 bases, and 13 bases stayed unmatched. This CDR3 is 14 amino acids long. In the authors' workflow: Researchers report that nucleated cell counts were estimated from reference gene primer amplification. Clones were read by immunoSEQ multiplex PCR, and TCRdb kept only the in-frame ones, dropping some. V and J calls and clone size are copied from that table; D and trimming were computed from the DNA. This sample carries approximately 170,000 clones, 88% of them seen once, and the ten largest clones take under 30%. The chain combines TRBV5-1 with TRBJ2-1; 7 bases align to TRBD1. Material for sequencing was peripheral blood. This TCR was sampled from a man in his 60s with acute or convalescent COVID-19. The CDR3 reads CASSPIDREGVQFF. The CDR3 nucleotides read TGCGCCAGCAGCCCGATCGACAGGGAAGGGGTGCAGTTCTTC.